This T cell receptor (beta chain) was recovered during a study of blood T cell repertoires in COVID-19. About the study: The United States, Italy and Spain supplied acute and convalescent COVID-19 samples.

Only in-frame clones appear in the TCRdb table, and some are missing; sequencing was by immunoSEQ multiplex PCR. Here the sample spans 250,000 to 350,000 clones, around nine tenths being singletons. Living in roughly 23 US areas, the participants were between roughly 18 and 90 years of age. Deletions cut 5 bases from V and 8 bases from J, with 10 bases between. In germline, CDR1 is SGHTA, CDR2 FQGTGA. The CDR3 has 13 residues. The V gene is TRBV7-3, the J gene TRBJ1-6, with D unresolved. The TCR was taken from a woman aged 40-49 years who had recovered from COVID-19. The material sequenced was PBMCs or T cells enriched from blood (not recorded which). CDR3 coding DNA: TGTGCCAGCAGCCCTAGGCCGGATTCACCCCTCCACTTT. This sequence encodes CASSPRPDSPLHF.